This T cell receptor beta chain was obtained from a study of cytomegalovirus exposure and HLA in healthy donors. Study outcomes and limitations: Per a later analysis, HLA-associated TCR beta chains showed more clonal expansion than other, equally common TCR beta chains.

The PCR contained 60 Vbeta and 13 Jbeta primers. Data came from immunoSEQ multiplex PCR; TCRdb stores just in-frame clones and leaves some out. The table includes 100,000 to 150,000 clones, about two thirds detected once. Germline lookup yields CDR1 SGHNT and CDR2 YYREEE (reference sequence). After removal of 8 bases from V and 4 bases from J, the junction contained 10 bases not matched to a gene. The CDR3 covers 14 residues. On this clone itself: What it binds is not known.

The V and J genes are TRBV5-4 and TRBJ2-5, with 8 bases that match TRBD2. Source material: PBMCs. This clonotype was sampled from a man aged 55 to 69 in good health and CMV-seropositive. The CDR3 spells CASKPRGGGETQYF. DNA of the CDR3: TGTGCCAGTAAGCCTCGGGGGGGTGGAGAGACCCAGTACTTC.